The 16 T cell receptor beta chains below were found in one sample sequenced in a study of Ad26.COV2.S vaccination and SARS-CoV-2 variants. Only in-frame clones appear in the TCRdb table, and some are missing; sequencing was by immunoSEQ multiplex PCR. The sample has 200,000 to 250,000 clones, roughly 88% seen once. Treatment in this sample: around 19 received Ad26.COV2.S at low or high dose, single or two shots; roughly 5 received placebo; per-sample allocation not given. It was on day 63 after the first vaccine or placebo injection that samples were taken. This specimen consisted of peripheral blood, obtained in a trial of Ad26.COV2.S vaccine versus placebo. Receptors were obtained from a person between 18 and 65 years old who received the Ad26.COV2.S COVID-19 vaccine or a placebo.

The V call is TRBV3-1 (or the pseudogene TRBV3-2), the J call TRBJ1-6; no firm D call. Trimming removed 4 bases at V and 9 bases at J, with 16 bases between. This CDR3 has 15 amino acids. Germline V lookup: CDR1 LGHDT, CDR2 YNNKEL (reference sequence). CDR3 region: CASSRWPLGGSPLHF. The CDR3 DNA is TGTGCCAGCAGCCGTTGGCCCCTCGGAGGTTCACCCCTCCACTTT.

The chain combines TRBV27 with TRBJ2-5; TRBD2 matches at 14 bases. Germline loops: CDR1 MNHEY, CDR2 SMNVEV (reference sequence). The CDR3 sequence is 16 residues long. V was clipped by 5 bases and J by 6 bases; unmatched bases: 8. CDR3 in DNA: TGTGCCAGCAGTCGCAGACTAGCGGGGGGGCCCAAGACCCAGTACTTC. This gives the protein CASSRRLAGGPKTQYF.

This chain uses TRBV10-3 with TRBJ1-4; TRBD1 agrees at 7 bases. Germline V lookup: CDR1 ENHRY, CDR2 SYGVKD. The trim removed 5 bases at V and 7 bases at J, leaving 10 bases unmatched. CDR3 length equals 15 residues. CDR3 protein: CAISQTGTDLEKLFF. DNA for the CDR3: TGTGCCATCAGTCAGACCGGGACAGACCTTGAAAAACTGTTTTTT.

The J gene is TRBJ1-1, the V gene TRBV7-9, with D perhaps matching TRBD1 (5 bases). Trimming removed 3 bases from V and 3 bases from J, with 14 bases in between. CDR3 length: 15 residues. Germline V CDR1 and CDR2: SEHNR, FQNEAQ (reference sequence). The DNA of the CDR3 is TGTGCCAGCAGCTTTAGGGGCCCTGGGGACACTGAAGCTTTCTTT. Translating it yields CASSFRGPGDTEAFF.

This chain links TRBV6-2 or TRBV6-3 with TRBJ1-5; D is possibly TRBD1 (6 bases). Germline CDR1 MNHEY, CDR2 SVGEGT. The CDR3 has 14 residues. Deletions cut 6 bases from V and 7 bases from J, with 16 bases between. CDR3 sequence reads: CASSPAGGRQPQHF. CDR3 nucleotides: TGTGCCAGCAGCCCCGCGGGGGGGCGGCAGCCCCAGCATTTT.

The V call is TRBV4-3, the J call TRBJ2-7; 7 nucleotides align to TRBD2. Germline CDR1 LGHNA, CDR2 YSLEER. The CDR3 runs to 15 residues. The V gene end was trimmed by 0 bases and the J gene end by 2 bases; junction bases not matched to a gene: 4. CDR3 residues: CASSQDVAGPYEQYF. CDR3 in DNA: TGCGCCAGCAGCCAAGATGTAGCGGGTCCCTACGAGCAGTACTTC.

The CDR3 spells CASSRGQAANYGYTF. CDR3 nucleotide sequence: TGTGCCAGCTCCCGCGGACAAGCAGCTAACTATGGCTACACCTTC. This rearrangement joins TRBV6-5 to TRBJ1-2; D is possibly TRBD1 (5 bases). The ends were cut back, 8 bases at V and 0 bases at J, with 16 bases in the middle. CDR1 and CDR2 (germline): MNHEY, SVGAGI. This CDR3 is built from 15 residues.

The CDR3 reads CASSALAGVSTDTQYF. DNA of the CDR3: TGTGCCAGCAGCGCACTAGCGGGAGTTTCCACAGATACGCAGTATTTT. The J gene is TRBJ2-3, the V gene TRBV9; 11 bases fit TRBD2. Germline CDR1 SGDLS, CDR2 YYNGEE. The CDR3 loop spans 16 amino acids. After removal of 3 bases from V and 2 bases from J, the junction contained 5 bases not matched to a gene.

CDR3 amino acids: CASSPLPFSYEQYF. CDR3 DNA sequence: TGTGCCAGCAGTCCCCTCCCGTTTTCCTACGAGCAGTACTTC. V is TRBV28 and J is TRBJ2-7; no clear D. V gave up 5 bases and J gave up 1 base, with 12 bases separating them. The germline V gene has CDR1 MDHEN and CDR2 SYDVKM. CDR3 length: 14 amino acids.

J is TRBJ2-7 and V is TRBV7-2; the D call may be TRBD1 or TRBD2 (5 bases each). The V and J ends lost 1 base and 2 bases respectively, with 12 bases between them. CDR1 is SGHTA and CDR2 is FQGNSA in the germline V gene. The CDR3 has 15 amino acids. The CDR3 is CASSLGGGRTYEQYF. DNA of the CDR3: TGTGCCAGCAGCTTAGGTGGGGGTAGAACCTACGAGCAGTACTTC. Filled out from reference TRBV7-2 and TRBJ2-7, the complete variable domain reads GAGVSQSPSNKVTEKGKDVELRCDPISGHTALYWYRQSLGQGLEFLIYFQGNSAPDKSGLPSDRFSAERTGGSVSTLTIQRTQQEDSAVYLCASSLGGGRTYEQYFGPGTRLTVT.

The chain couples TRBV10-2 to TRBJ1-4; 9 bases are a match to TRBD1. This CDR3 comprises 15 residues. V was clipped by 2 bases and J by 8 bases; unmatched bases: 6. Germline lookup yields CDR1 WSHSY and CDR2 SAAADI. The CDR3 region has the DNA TGCGCCAGCAGTGAGCGGGGGACAGGGACCGAAAAACTGTTTTTT. Protein sequence: CASSERGTGTEKLFF.

This clone has more than one count but fewer than ten. The chain has TRBV25-1 and TRBJ1-1; D is undetermined. V lost 6 bases and J 0 bases, leaving 8 bases between the germline ends. The CDR3 is 13 residues long. Germline CDR1 and CDR2: MGHDK and SYGVNS. The CDR3 loop reads CASRYGMNTEAFF. Written as DNA, the CDR3 is TGTGCCAGCAGATATGGTATGAACACTGAAGCTTTCTTT.

This clone was observed a single time. V usage is TRBV19 and J usage is TRBJ2-4, with 7 nucleotides matching TRBD1. After removal of 7 bases from V and 4 bases from J, the junction contained 7 bases not matched to a gene. This CDR3 contains 14 residues. The germline V gene encodes CDR1 LNHDA and CDR2 SQIVND (reference sequence). For the CDR3, the DNA is TGTGCCAGTAATCGGGACAGCACTAAAAACATTCAGTACTTC. This gives the protein CASNRDSTKNIQYF.

The chain combines TRBV7-8 with TRBJ2-7; TRBD1 matches at 9 bases. The V and J ends lost 4 bases and 0 bases, in that order; junction bases with no gene match: 4. CDR3 length equals 15 residues. Germline-derived CDR1 and CDR2 are SGHVS and FQNEAQ. For the CDR3, the DNA is TGTGCCAGCAGCTCAGGACAGGGGATCTCCTACGAGCAGTACTTC. Translation: CASSSGQGISYEQYF.

This chain links TRBV3-1 (or the pseudogene TRBV3-2) with TRBJ2-5, with a weak D call TRBD2 (6 bases). Trimming left V 5 bases short and J 3 bases short, with 13 bases between. Germline CDR1 LGHDT, CDR2 YNNKEL (reference sequence). The CDR3 is 14 amino acids. The CDR3 DNA reads as TGTGCCAGCAGCAAGACCCTAGCGAAAGAGACCCAGTACTTC. This translates into CASSKTLAKETQYF.

The rearrangement links TRBV11-2 to TRBJ2-3, with D tentatively TRBD1 (6 bases). Trimming took off 3 bases at V and 0 bases at J, with 7 bases between the two ends. The CDR3 spans 14 residues. CDR1 and CDR2 from the germline V gene are SGHAT and FQNNGV. The CDR3 region has the DNA TGTGCCAGCAGCTTGGGGACAAGCACAGATACGCAGTATTTT. This encodes CASSLGTSTDTQYF. Looking up the rest from reference TRBV11-2 and TRBJ2-3 gives the full variable domain: EAGVAQSPRYKIIEKRQSVAFWCNPISGHATLYWYQQILGQGPKLLIQFQNNGVVDDSQLPKDRFSAERLKGVDSTLKIQPAKLEDSAVYLCASSLGTSTDTQYFGPGTRLTVL.